This T cell receptor beta chain comes out of a study of graft-versus-host responses after intestinal transplantation. Study background: As for transplant type, recipients had multivisceral, liver-intestinal, or isolated intestinal grafts. Anti-thymocyte globulin induction, then tacrolimus and steroids for approximately 3 years, went to all recipients. Findings and caveats of the study: Early post-transplant falls in HvG clones accompanied the peak levels of circulating GvH clones. The authors found GvH clones in recipient marrow, some appearing first in ileum or blood.

TCRdb's table, derived via immunoSEQ multiplex PCR, lists solely in-frame clones and lacks some. The table has 93,000 or so clones, 80% to 95% seen once; the top ten hold less than 1.5%. The germline CDR1 and CDR2 sequences are SSHAT and FNYEAQ (reference sequence). The ends were cut back, 6 bases at V and 8 bases at J, with 20 bases in the middle. The CDR3 sequence is 15 residues long. A note on this clone: No antigen is known for it.

The source is a human donor who received an intestinal transplant. The gene calls are TRBV7-7 and TRBJ2-1; the D gene could be TRBD1 or TRBD2 (6 bases each). The specimen comprised unstimulated CD8+ T cells sorted from spleen or lymph node cells, sampled before intestinal transplant. The CDR3 reads CASSPGWGAGDEQFF. CDR3 DNA sequence: TGTGCCAGCAGTCCGGGCTGGGGGGCAGGCGATGAGCAGTTCTTC.